Listed below are T cell receptor beta chains from one sample, sequenced in a study of CD8 T cells in ankylosing spondylitis. Each CDR3 protein is one row after TCRdb ran MiXCR on the 5' RACE reads. The table has about 210,000 distinct CDR3 sequences, 6% to 8.5% seen once. The sample consisted of blood, either unsorted or a sorted T cell fraction (not recorded which). The receptor set was obtained from a male donor with ankylosing spondylitis. Each CDR3 is given with its conserved first and last residue. Fields, in order: J gene, D gene, V gene, clone size, CDR3 protein, CDR3 DNA. D genes are given only for firm matches. Size values are once, few and many counts, or a class for expanded clones, and some rows have none.

J: TRBJ2-1
D: NA
V: TRBV29-1
size: NA
CDR3: CSSSGYNEQFF
DNA: TGCAGCTCGTCAGGGTACAATGAGCAGTTCTTC

J: TRBJ1-1
D: NA
V: TRBV29-1
size: many
CDR3: CSVELQGNTEAFF
DNA: TGCAGCGTTGAACTACAGGGGAACACTGAAGCTTTCTTT

J: TRBJ2-2
D: TRBD1
V: TRBV6-5
size: NA
CDR3: CASSYSSRDRRTGELFF
DNA: TGTGCCAGCAGTTACTCAAGCCGGGACAGACGCACCGGGGAGCTGTTTTTT

J: TRBJ1-2
D: NA
V: TRBV5-5
size: NA
CDR3: CASSLAQGGYGYTF
DNA: TGTGCCAGCAGCTTGGCGCAGGGAGGGTATGGCTACACCTTC

J: TRBJ2-1
D: TRBD2
V: TRBV6-2/TRBV6-3
size: many
CDR3: CASSYHVRRTSVFEQFF
DNA: TGTGCCAGCAGTTACCACGTTCGCCGGACTAGCGTTTTCGAGCAGTTCTTC

J: TRBJ1-1
D: NA
V: TRBV6-2/TRBV6-3
size: many
CDR3: CASASVTEAFF
DNA: TGTGCCAGCGCCAGCGTCACTGAAGCTTTCTTT

J: TRBJ1-1
D: NA
V: TRBV12-3/TRBV12-4
size: many
CDR3: CASSSGPSLSAEAFF
DNA: TGTGCCAGCAGTTCTGGACCTTCGCTATCGGCGGAAGCTTTCTTT

J: TRBJ1-2
D: NA
V: TRBV7-9
size: many
CDR3: CASSLPWDYGYTF
DNA: TGTGCCAGCAGCTTACCCTGGGACTATGGCTACACCTTC

J: TRBJ2-7
D: NA
V: TRBV19
size: few
CDR3: CASSITGTGSNEQYF
DNA: TGTGCCAGTAGTATAACCGGGACGGGGTCCAACGAGCAGTACTTC

J: TRBJ2-7
D: NA
V: TRBV29-1
size: many
CDR3: CSVGTGAHYEQYF
DNA: TGCAGCGTTGGTACGGGGGCCCACTACGAGCAGTACTTC

J: TRBJ2-1
D: NA
V: TRBV5-6
size: many
CDR3: CASNSFDNEQFF
DNA: TGTGCCAGCAACAGCTTCGACAATGAGCAGTTCTTC

J: TRBJ2-7
D: TRBD1
V: TRBV11-2
size: few
CDR3: CASSYGTAQSSYEQYF
DNA: TGTGCCAGCAGCTACGGGACAGCCCAAAGCTCCTACGAGCAGTACTTC

J: TRBJ1-2
D: NA
V: TRBV5-6
size: many
CDR3: CASSSLNYGYTF
DNA: TGTGCCAGCAGCTCGCTTAACTATGGCTACACCTTC

J: TRBJ1-2
D: NA
V: TRBV6-2/TRBV6-3
size: many
CDR3: CASSYPGGYTF
DNA: TGTGCCAGCAGTTATCCGGGTGGCTACACCTTC

J: TRBJ2-7
D: NA
V: TRBV7-9
size: many
CDR3: CASSLGGSLYEQYF
DNA: TGTGCCAGCAGCTTAGGGGGCTCTCTCTACGAGCAGTACTTC

J: TRBJ2-7
D: NA
V: TRBV5-1
size: many
CDR3: CASSLVSSSYEQYF
DNA: TGCGCCAGCAGCTTGGTGTCCTCCTCCTACGAGCAGTACTTC

J: TRBJ1-2
D: NA
V: TRBV29-1
size: few
CDR3: CSVPLAGHPSNYGYTF
DNA: TGCAGCGTTCCCCTGGCGGGGCATCCTTCTAACTATGGCTACACCTTC

J: TRBJ1-6
D: NA
V: TRBV4-3
size: many
CDR3: CASSQSLGGVRNSPLHF
DNA: TGCGCCAGCAGCCAATCCCTCGGCGGGGTCAGGAATTCACCCCTCCACTTT

J: TRBJ1-2
D: NA
V: TRBV15
size: NA
CDR3: CATSRGPDGGRSGYTF
DNA: TGTGCCACCAGCAGAGGCCCGGACGGGGGTCGGAGTGGCTACACCTTC

J: TRBJ1-2
D: TRBD1
V: TRBV29-1
size: many
CDR3: CSVAATGTGSGYTF
DNA: TGCAGCGTCGCCGCAACCGGGACAGGGAGCGGCTACACCTTC

J: TRBJ2-7
D: NA
V: TRBV5-5
size: many
CDR3: CASSLGQSEQYF
DNA: TGTGCCAGCAGCTTGGGACAGAGCGAGCAGTACTTC

J: TRBJ2-2
D: NA
V: TRBV4-2
size: few
CDR3: CASSPRTPSAGELFF
DNA: TGTGCCAGCAGCCCGCGGACCCCGTCGGCCGGGGAGCTGTTTTTT

J: TRBJ2-1
D: TRBD2
V: TRBV4-1
size: many
CDR3: CASSQDPPLAGFSYNEQFF
DNA: TGCGCCAGCAGCCAAGATCCCCCACTAGCGGGGTTCTCCTACAATGAGCAGTTCTTC

J: TRBJ2-1
D: TRBD2
V: TRBV4-1
size: many
CDR3: CASSQGLTSGIYNEQFF
DNA: TGCGCCAGCAGCCAAGGACTCACTAGCGGGATTTACAATGAGCAGTTCTTC

J: TRBJ2-6
D: TRBD1
V: TRBV4-1
size: NA
CDR3: CASSQDRDRIGANVLTF
DNA: TGCGCCAGCAGCCAAGATCGGGACAGGATTGGGGCCAACGTCCTGACTTTC

J: TRBJ1-2
D: NA
V: TRBV29-1
size: many
CDR3: CSVGPRDGEYGYTF
DNA: TGCAGCGTTGGACCCCGGGATGGGGAGTATGGCTACACCTTC

J: TRBJ2-3
D: NA
V: TRBV7-6
size: NA
CDR3: CASSFIGKDTQYF
DNA: TGTGCCAGCAGCTTTATCGGGAAAGATACGCAGTATTTT

J: TRBJ2-7
D: NA
V: TRBV7-6
size: many
CDR3: CASSPFPGQNVRYF
DNA: TGTGCCAGCAGCCCCTTCCCGGGACAAAACGTTCGGTACTTC

J: TRBJ1-2
D: NA
V: TRBV28
size: many
CDR3: CASREHLRAYGYTF
DNA: TGTGCCAGCAGGGAACATCTCAGGGCCTATGGCTACACCTTC

J: TRBJ2-4
D: TRBD2
V: TRBV15
size: many
CDR3: CATSRGRESKNIQYF
DNA: TGTGCCACCAGCCGGGGGAGGGAATCCAAAAACATTCAGTACTTC

J: TRBJ1-2
D: TRBD1
V: TRBV5-1
size: many
CDR3: CASSLSDVDRDYGYTF
DNA: TGCGCCAGCAGCTTGTCGGACGTAGACAGGGACTATGGCTACACCTTC

J: TRBJ2-7
D: NA
V: TRBV6-2/TRBV6-3
size: many
CDR3: CASSYQGRSSYEQYF
DNA: TGTGCCAGCAGTTACCAAGGCAGAAGCTCCTACGAGCAGTACTTC

J: TRBJ2-1
D: TRBD2
V: TRBV4-3
size: few
CDR3: CASSQGVSGAYNEQFF
DNA: TGCGCCAGCAGCCAAGGGGTTAGCGGGGCCTACAATGAGCAGTTCTTC

J: TRBJ1-5
D: TRBD1
V: TRBV12-3/TRBV12-4
size: many
CDR3: CASSLGTGGLQPQHF
DNA: TGTGCCAGCAGTTTGGGGACAGGGGGCCTTCAGCCCCAGCATTTT

J: TRBJ2-7
D: TRBD2
V: TRBV4-3
size: many
CDR3: CASSQGTSGRAYEQYF
DNA: TGCGCCAGCAGCCAAGGGACTAGCGGGAGGGCCTACGAGCAGTACTTC

J: TRBJ2-3
D: NA
V: TRBV11-2
size: many
CDR3: CASSLEAGTDTQYF
DNA: TGTGCCAGCAGCTTAGAGGCAGGCACAGATACGCAGTATTTT

J: TRBJ1-2
D: TRBD1
V: TRBV5-5
size: many
CDR3: CASSLGTGGFYGYTF
DNA: TGTGCCAGCAGCTTGGGGACAGGGGGCTTCTATGGCTACACCTTC

J: TRBJ1-2
D: TRBD1
V: TRBV7-9
size: many
CDR3: CASSPRGTYTF
DNA: TGTGCCAGCAGCCCCAGGGGGACCTACACCTTC

J: TRBJ2-7
D: TRBD1
V: TRBV29-1
size: many
CDR3: CSVGAGTGFYEQYF
DNA: TGCAGCGTTGGTGCCGGGACAGGTTTCTACGAGCAGTACTTC

J: TRBJ1-6
D: NA
V: TRBV5-1
size: many
CDR3: CASSFGGYPLHF
DNA: TGCGCCAGCAGCTTTGGAGGTTATCCCCTCCACTTT

J: TRBJ1-2
D: NA
V: TRBV29-1
size: many
CDR3: CSVVLAATYGYTF
DNA: TGCAGCGTTGTGCTAGCGGCGACATATGGCTACACCTTC

J: TRBJ2-5
D: NA
V: TRBV7-2
size: many
CDR3: CASSLPSGIRETQYF
DNA: TGTGCCAGCAGCTTACCTTCAGGGATACGGGAGACCCAGTACTTC

J: TRBJ1-2
D: NA
V: TRBV5-1
size: many
CDR3: CASSLQGANYGYTF
DNA: TGCGCCAGCAGCTTGCAAGGGGCTAACTATGGCTACACCTTC

J: TRBJ1-4
D: NA
V: TRBV9
size: many
CDR3: CASSAGLRGEKLFF
DNA: TGTGCCAGCAGCGCCGGACTAAGAGGTGAAAAACTGTTTTTT

J: TRBJ1-2
D: NA
V: TRBV29-1
size: NA
CDR3: CSVEDLYGYTF
DNA: TGCAGCGTAGAGGACCTATATGGCTACACCTTC

J: TRBJ2-1
D: TRBD2
V: TRBV11-2
size: many
CDR3: CASSFEASGSSYNEQFF
DNA: TGTGCCAGCAGCTTCGAGGCTAGCGGAAGCTCCTACAATGAGCAGTTCTTC

J: TRBJ2-1
D: NA
V: TRBV19
size: few
CDR3: CASSWGESYNEQFF
DNA: TGTGCCAGTAGTTGGGGGGAGTCCTACAATGAGCAGTTCTTC

J: TRBJ2-3
D: TRBD2
V: TRBV20-1
size: NA
CDR3: CSARDIAGGQLYSTDTQYF
DNA: TGCAGTGCTAGAGATATAGCGGGAGGGCAATTATATAGCACAGATACGCAGTATTTT

J: TRBJ2-7
D: NA
V: TRBV20-1
size: many
CDR3: CSARPRTLSSYEQYF
DNA: TGCAGTGCTAGACCCCGGACTCTGAGCTCCTACGAGCAGTACTTC

J: TRBJ1-2
D: NA
V: TRBV20-1
size: many
CDR3: CSARAQGSYGYTF
DNA: TGCAGTGCTAGAGCGCAGGGAAGCTATGGCTACACCTTC